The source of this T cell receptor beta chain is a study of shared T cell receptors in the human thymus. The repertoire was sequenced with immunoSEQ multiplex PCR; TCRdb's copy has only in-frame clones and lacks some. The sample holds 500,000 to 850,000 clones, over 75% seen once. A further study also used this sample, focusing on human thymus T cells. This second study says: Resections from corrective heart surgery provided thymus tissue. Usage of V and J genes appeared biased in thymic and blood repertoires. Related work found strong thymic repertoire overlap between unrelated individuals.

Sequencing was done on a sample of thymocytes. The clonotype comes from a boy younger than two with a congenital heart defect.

CDR3 DNA sequence: TGTGCCAGCAGCTTCTGGCTAGCGGGGGGGCAGGGGTCCTACGAGCAGTACTTC. It is translated as CASSFWLAGGQGSYEQYF. The chain couples TRBV5-4 to TRBJ2-7, with TRBD2 matching over 12 bases. The CDR3 consists of 18 residues. Germline V gene sequence: CDR1 SGHNT, CDR2 YYREEE (reference sequence). V was pared by 2 bases and J by 1 base, with 10 bases of the junction left unmatched.